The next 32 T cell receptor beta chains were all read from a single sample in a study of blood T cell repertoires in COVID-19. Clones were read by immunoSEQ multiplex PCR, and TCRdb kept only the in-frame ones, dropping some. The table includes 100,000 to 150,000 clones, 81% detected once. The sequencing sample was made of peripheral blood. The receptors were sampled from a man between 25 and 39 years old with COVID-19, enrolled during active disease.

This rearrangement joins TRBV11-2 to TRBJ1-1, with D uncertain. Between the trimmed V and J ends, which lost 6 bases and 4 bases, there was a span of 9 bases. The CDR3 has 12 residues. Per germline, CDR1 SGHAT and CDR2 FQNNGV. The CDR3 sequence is CASRGEGTEAFF. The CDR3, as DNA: TGTGCCAGCAGGGGAGAGGGCACTGAAGCTTTCTTT.

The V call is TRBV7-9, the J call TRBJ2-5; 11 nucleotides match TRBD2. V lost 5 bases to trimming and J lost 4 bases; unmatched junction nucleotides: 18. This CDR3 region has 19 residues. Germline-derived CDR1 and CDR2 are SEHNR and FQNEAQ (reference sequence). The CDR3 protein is CASSLGIAGGILSVETQYF. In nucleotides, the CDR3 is TGTGCCAGCAGCCTGGGGATAGCGGGAGGGATCTTATCGGTAGAGACCCAGTACTTC.

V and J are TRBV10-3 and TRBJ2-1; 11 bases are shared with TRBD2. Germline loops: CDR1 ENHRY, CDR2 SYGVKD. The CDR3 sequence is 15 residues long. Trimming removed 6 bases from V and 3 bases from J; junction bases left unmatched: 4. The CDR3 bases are TGTGCCATCAGATATAGCGGGGGGGACTACAATGAGCAGTTCTTC. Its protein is CAIRYSGGDYNEQFF.

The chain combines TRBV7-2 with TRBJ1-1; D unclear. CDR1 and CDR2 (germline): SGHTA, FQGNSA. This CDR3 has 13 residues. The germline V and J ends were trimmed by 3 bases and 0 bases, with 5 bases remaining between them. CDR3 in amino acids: CASSLEVNTEAFF. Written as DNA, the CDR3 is TGTGCCAGCAGCTTGGAGGTGAACACTGAAGCTTTCTTT.

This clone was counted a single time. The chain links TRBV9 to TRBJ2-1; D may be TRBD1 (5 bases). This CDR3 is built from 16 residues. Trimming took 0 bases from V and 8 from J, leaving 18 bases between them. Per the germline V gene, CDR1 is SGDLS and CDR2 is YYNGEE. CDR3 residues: CASSVGGPKSFYEQFF. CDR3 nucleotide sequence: TGTGCCAGCAGCGTAGGGGGCCCTAAAAGCTTCTATGAGCAGTTCTTC.

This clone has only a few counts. CDR3 in amino acids: CASSLGTSKETQYF. CDR3 nucleotide sequence: TGCGCCAGCAGCTTAGGGACTAGTAAAGAGACCCAGTACTTC. The rearrangement uses TRBV5-1 and TRBJ2-5, with 8 bases identical to TRBD2. The CDR3 sequence is 14 residues long. The germline gives CDR1 SGHRS, CDR2 YFSETQ. The J segment lost 3 bases and the V segment lost 2 bases, leaving 3 bases of the junction unmatched.

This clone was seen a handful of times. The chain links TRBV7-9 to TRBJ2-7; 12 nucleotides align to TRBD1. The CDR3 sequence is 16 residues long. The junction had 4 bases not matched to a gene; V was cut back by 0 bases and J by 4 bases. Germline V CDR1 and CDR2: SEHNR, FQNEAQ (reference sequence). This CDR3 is CASSLAVGQGAYEQYF. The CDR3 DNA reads TGTGCCAGCAGCTTAGCGGTGGGACAGGGGGCATACGAGCAGTACTTC.

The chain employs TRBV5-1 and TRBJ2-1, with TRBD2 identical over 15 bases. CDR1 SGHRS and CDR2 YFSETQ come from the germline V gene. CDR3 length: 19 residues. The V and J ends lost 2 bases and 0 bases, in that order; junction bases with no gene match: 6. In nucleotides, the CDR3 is TGCGCCAGCAGCTTCGGGACTAGCGGGGGGTCTAGCTCCTACAATGAGCAGTTCTTC. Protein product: CASSFGTSGGSSSYNEQFF.

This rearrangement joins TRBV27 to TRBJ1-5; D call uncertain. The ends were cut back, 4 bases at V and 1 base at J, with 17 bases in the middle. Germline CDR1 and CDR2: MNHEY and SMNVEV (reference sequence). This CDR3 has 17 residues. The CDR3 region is CASSSHPSGVSNQPQHF. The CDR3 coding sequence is TGTGCCAGCAGTTCACACCCCTCCGGGGTGAGCAATCAGCCCCAGCATTTT.

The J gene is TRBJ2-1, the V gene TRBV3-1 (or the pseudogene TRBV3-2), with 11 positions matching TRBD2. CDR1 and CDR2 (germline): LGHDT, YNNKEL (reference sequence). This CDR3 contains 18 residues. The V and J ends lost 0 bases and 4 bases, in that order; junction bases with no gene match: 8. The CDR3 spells CASSQESLAGGLYNEQFF. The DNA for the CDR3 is TGTGCCAGCAGCCAAGAAAGCCTAGCGGGGGGACTTTACAATGAGCAGTTCTTC.

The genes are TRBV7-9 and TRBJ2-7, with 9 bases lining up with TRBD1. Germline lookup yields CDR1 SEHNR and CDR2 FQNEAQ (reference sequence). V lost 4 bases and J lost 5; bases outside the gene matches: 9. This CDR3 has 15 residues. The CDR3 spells CASSYGTGQGHEQYF. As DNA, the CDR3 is TGTGCCAGCAGCTACGGAACGGGACAGGGCCACGAGCAGTACTTC.

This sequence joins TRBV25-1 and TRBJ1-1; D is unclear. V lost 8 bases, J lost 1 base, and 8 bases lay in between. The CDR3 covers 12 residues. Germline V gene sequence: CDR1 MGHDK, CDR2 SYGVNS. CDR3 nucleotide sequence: TGTGCCAGCGGCAGTCCGAACACTGAAGCTTTCTTT. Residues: CASGSPNTEAFF.

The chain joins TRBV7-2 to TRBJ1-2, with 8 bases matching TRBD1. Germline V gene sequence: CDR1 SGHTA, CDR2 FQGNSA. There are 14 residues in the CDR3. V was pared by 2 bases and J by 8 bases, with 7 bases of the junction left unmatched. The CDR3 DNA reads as TGTGCCAGCAGCTTAAGTCAGGACAGGGACGGCTACACCTTC. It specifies CASSLSQDRDGYTF.

The CDR3 DNA reads TGTGCCAGCAGCTTAGAGGGTATGAACACTGAAGCTTTCTTT. Residues: CASSLEGMNTEAFF. The chain is built from TRBV7-3 and TRBJ1-1; D unresolved. Germline lookup yields CDR1 SGHTA and CDR2 FQGTGA. The CDR3 is 14 amino acids. Trimming removed 2 bases from V and 0 bases from J, with 7 bases in between.

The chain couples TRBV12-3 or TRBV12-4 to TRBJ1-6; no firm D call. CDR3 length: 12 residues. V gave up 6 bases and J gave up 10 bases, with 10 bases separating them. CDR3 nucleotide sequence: TGTGCCAGCAGCCGGGAGGGCTCACCCCTCCACTTT. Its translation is CASSREGSPLHF.

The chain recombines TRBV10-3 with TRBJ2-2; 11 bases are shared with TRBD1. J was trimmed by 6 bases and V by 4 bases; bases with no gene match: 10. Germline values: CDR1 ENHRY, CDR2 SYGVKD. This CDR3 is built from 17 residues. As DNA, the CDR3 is TGTGCCATCAGTGCCAGAGATCCGGGACAGGGGGCCGGGGAGCTGTTTTTT. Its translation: CAISARDPGQGAGELFF.

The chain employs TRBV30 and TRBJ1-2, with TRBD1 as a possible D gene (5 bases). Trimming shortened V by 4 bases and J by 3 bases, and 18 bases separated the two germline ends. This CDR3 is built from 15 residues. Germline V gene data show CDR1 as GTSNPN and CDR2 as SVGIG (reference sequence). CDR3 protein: CAWKGVWKWDYGYTF. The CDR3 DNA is TGTGCCTGGAAAGGGGTGTGGAAATGGGACTATGGCTACACCTTC.

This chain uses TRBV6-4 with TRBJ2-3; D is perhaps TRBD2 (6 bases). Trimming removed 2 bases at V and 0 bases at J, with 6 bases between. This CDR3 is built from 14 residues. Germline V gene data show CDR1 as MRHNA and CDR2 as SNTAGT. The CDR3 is CASSDRGSTDTQYF. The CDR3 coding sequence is TGTGCCAGCAGTGACCGGGGGAGCACAGATACGCAGTATTTT.

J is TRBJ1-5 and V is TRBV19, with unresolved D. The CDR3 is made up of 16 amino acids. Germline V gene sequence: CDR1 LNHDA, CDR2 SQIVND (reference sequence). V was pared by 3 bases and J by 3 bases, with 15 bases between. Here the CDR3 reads CASSITASFPNQPQHF. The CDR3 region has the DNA TGTGCCAGTAGTATTACAGCCTCCTTTCCCAATCAGCCCCAGCATTTT.

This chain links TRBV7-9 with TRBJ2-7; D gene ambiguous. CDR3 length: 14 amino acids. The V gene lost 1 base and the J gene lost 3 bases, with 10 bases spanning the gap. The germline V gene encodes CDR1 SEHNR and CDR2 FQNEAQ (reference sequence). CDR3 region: CASSLDTLYYEQYF. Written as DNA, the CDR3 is TGTGCCAGCAGCTTAGATACACTATACTACGAGCAGTACTTC.

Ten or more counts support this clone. The CDR3 sequence is CASSDSGLPPNEKLFF. In DNA form, the CDR3 reads TGTGCCAGCAGTGACTCGGGACTTCCCCCTAATGAAAAACTGTTTTTT. The V gene is TRBV2, the J gene TRBJ1-4; D possibly corresponds to TRBD1 (5 bases). V lost 3 bases and J 3 bases, leaving 14 bases between the germline ends. CDR3 length equals 16 residues. Germline CDR1 SNHLY, CDR2 FYNNEI.

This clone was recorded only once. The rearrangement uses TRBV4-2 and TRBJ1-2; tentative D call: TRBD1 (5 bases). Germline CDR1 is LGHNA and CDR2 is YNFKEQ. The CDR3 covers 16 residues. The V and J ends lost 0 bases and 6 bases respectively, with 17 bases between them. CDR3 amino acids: CASSQDHGPGEDGYTF. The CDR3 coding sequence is TGTGCCAGCAGCCAAGATCACGGCCCGGGGGAGGATGGCTACACCTTC.

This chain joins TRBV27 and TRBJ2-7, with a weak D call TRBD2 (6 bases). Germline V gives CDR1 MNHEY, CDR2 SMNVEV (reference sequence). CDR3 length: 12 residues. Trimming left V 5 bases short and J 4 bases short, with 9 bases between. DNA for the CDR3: TGTGCCAGCAGTAGGAGGGGATACGAGCAGTACTTC. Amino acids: CASSRRGYEQYF.

DNA of the CDR3: TGTGCCTGGAGTGTATCCCAGGGAGAAGCTTTCTTT. Translated, it gives CAWSVSQGEAFF. The chain employs TRBV30 and TRBJ1-1; a weak D match, TRBD1 (5 bases). The CDR3 spans 12 residues. V gave up 0 bases and J gave up 8 bases, with 10 bases separating them. Germline V gene data show CDR1 as GTSNPN and CDR2 as SVGIG (reference sequence).

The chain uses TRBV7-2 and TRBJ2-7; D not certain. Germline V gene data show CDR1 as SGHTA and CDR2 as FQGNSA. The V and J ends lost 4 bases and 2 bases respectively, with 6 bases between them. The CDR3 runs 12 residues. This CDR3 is CASSYYTYEQYF. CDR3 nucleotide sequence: TGTGCCAGCAGCTATTACACCTACGAGCAGTACTTC.

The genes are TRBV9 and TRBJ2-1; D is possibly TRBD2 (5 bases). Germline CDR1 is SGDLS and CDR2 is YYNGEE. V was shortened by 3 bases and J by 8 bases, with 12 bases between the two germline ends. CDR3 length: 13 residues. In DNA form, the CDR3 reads TGTGCCAGCAGCGCCCAACTAGATTATGAGCAGTTCTTC. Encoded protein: CASSAQLDYEQFF. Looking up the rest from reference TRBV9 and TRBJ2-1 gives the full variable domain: DSGVTQTPKHLITATGQRVTLRCSPRSGDLSVYWYQQSLDQGLQFLIQYYNGEERAKGNILERFSAQQFPDLHSELNLSSLELGDSALYFCASSAQLDYEQFFGPGTRLTVL.

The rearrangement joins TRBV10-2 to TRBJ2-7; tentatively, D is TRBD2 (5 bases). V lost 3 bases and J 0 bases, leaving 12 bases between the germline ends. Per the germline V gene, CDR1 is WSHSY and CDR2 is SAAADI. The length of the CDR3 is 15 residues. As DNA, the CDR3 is TGCGCCAGCAGTGAATGGAGTACTAGCTCCTACGAGCAGTACTTC. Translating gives CASSEWSTSSYEQYF.

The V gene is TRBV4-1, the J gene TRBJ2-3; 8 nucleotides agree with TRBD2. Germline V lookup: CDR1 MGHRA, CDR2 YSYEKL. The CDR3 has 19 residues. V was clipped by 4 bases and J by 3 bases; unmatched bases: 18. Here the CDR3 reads CASSPPRWEIAGLTDTQYF. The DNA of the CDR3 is TGCGCCAGCAGCCCCCCCCGGTGGGAGATAGCGGGGTTAACAGATACGCAGTATTTT.

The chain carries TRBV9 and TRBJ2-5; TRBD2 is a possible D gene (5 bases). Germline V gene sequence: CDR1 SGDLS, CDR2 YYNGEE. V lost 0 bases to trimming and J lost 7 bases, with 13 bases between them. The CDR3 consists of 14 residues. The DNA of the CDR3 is TGTGCCAGCAGCGTAGCGGGGTACGCGGTGACCCAGTACTTC. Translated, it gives CASSVAGYAVTQYF.

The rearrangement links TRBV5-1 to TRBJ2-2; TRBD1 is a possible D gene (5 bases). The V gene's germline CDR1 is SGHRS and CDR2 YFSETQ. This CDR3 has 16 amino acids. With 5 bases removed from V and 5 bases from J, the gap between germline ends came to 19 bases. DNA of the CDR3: TGCGCCAGCAGTTATCAGGGATTGCCGGGTACCGGGGAGCTGTTTTTT. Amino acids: CASSYQGLPGTGELFF.

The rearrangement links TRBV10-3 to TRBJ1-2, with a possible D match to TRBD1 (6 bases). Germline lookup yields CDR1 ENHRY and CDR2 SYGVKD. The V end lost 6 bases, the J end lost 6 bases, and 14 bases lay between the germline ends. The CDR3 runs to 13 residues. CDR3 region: CAISATGYDGYTF. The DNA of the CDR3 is TGTGCCATCAGCGCGACAGGATATGATGGCTACACCTTC.

As DNA, the CDR3 is TGTGCCAGTAGTATAGGACAGGGCGGGAACACTGAAGCTTTCTTT. Its protein product is CASSIGQGGNTEAFF. This sequence joins TRBV19 and TRBJ1-1, with TRBD1 matching over 7 bases. The J segment lost 1 base and the V segment lost 1 base, leaving 3 bases of the junction unmatched. This CDR3 spans 15 amino acids. Germline V gene sequence: CDR1 LNHDA, CDR2 SQIVND (reference sequence).